This T cell receptor (beta chain) was recovered during a study of CD8+ T cells in alopecia areata. Looking at the study overall: Once tofacitinib had been taken for 6 to 18 months, 6 months off drug followed.

A remark on this clone: The antigen remains unidentified.

Samples from alopecia areata patients were lesional scalp punch biopsies and peripheral blood. Study-level results: An increase in clonality over normal scalp was evident in lesional scalp, especially alopecia totalis/universalis.

Sequencing used cDNA as its template, made by extracting RNA and reverse transcribing it. Profiling relied on immunoSEQ multiplex PCR, and the TCRdb table lists in-frame clones only, not all of them. The sample holds around 250,000 clones, 67% seen once. The CDR3 loop spans 14 amino acids. Trimming took off 4 bases at V and 7 bases at J, with 18 bases between the two ends. The germline CDR1 and CDR2 sequences are SGDLS and YYNGEE. This clonotype originated in a human donor with alopecia areata. Sequences were derived from CD4+ T cells sorted from blood, sampled at week 0. The chain joins TRBV9 to TRBJ2-7; D gene ambiguous. The CDR3, as DNA: TGTGCCAGCAGCCCGATCGACTCCGTGGGGGAGCAGTACTTC. It codes for CASSPIDSVGEQYF.